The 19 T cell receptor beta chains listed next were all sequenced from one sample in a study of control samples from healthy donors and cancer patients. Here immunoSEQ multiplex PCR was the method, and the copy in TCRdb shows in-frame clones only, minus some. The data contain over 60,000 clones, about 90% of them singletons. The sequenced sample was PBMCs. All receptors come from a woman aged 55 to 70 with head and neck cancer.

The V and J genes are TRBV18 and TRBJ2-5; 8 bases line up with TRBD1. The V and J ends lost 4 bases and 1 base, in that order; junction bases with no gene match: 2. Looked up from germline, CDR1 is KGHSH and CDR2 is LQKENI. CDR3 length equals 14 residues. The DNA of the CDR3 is TGTGCCAGCTCACGGACAGGGTCCCAAGAGACCCAGTACTTC. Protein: CASSRTGSQETQYF. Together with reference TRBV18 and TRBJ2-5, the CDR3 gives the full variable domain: NAGVMQNPRHLVRRRGQEARLRCSPMKGHSHVYWYRQLPEEGLKFMVYLQKENIIDESGMPKERFSAEFPKEGPSILRIQQVVRGDSAAYFCASSRTGSQETQYFGPGTRLLVL.

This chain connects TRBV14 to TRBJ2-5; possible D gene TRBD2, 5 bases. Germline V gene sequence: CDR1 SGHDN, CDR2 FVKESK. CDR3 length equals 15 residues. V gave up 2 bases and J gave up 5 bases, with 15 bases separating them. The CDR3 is CASSQYHGIGETQYF. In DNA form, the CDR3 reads TGTGCCAGCAGCCAATATCACGGGATCGGGGAGACCCAGTACTTC.

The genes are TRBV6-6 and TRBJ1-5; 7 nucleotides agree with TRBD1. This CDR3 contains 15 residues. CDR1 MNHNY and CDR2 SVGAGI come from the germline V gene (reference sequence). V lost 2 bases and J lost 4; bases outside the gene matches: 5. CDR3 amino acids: CASSYEGQPNQPQHF. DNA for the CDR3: TGTGCCAGCAGTTACGAGGGACAGCCAAATCAGCCCCAGCATTTT.

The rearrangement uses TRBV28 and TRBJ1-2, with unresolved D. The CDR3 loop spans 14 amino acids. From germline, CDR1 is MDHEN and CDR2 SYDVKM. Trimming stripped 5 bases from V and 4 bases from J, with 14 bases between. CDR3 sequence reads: CASSPMETLYGYTF. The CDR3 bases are TGTGCCAGCAGTCCGATGGAAACCCTCTATGGCTACACCTTC.

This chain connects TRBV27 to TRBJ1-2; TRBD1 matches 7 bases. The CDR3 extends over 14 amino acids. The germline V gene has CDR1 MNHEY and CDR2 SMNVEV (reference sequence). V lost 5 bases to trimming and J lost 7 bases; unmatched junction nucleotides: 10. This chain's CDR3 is CASSRLADRAGYTF. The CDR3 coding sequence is TGTGCCAGCAGTCGCCTCGCCGACAGGGCTGGCTACACCTTC.

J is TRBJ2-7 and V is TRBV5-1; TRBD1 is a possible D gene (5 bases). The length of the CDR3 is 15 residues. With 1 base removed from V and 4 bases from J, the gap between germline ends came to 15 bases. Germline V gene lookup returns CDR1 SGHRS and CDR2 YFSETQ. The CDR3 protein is CASSLTGGAAYEQYF. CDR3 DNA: TGCGCCAGCAGCTTGACAGGCGGAGCAGCTTACGAGCAGTACTTC.

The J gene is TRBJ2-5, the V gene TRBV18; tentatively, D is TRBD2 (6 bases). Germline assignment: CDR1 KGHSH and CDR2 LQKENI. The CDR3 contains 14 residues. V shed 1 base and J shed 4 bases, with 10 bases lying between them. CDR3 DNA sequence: TGTGCCAGCTCACCACGTTGGGGAGGAGAGACCCAGTACTTC. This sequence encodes CASSPRWGGETQYF.

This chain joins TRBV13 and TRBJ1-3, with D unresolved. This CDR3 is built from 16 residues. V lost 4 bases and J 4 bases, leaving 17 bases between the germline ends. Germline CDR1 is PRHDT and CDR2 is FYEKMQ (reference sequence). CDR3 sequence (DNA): TGTGCCAGCAGCTACGCCCTCGACCAAAAGGGAAACACCATATATTTT. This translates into CASSYALDQKGNTIYF.

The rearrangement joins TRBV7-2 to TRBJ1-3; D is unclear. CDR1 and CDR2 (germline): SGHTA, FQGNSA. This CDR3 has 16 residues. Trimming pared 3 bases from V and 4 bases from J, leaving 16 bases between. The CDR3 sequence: CASSFGLGVGGNTIYF. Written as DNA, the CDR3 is TGTGCCAGCAGCTTTGGGCTAGGCGTAGGAGGAAACACCATATATTTT. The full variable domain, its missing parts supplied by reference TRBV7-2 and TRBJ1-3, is GAGVSQSPSNKVTEKGKDVELRCDPISGHTALYWYRQSLGQGLEFLIYFQGNSAPDKSGLPSDRFSAERTGGSVSTLTIQRTQQEDSAVYLCASSFGLGVGGNTIYFGEGSWLTVV.

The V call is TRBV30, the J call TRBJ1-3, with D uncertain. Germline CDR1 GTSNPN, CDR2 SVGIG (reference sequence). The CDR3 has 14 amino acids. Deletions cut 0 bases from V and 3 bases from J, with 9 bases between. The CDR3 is CAWSVRRVGNTIYF. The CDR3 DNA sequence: TGTGCCTGGAGTGTACGGCGCGTTGGAAACACCATATATTTT.

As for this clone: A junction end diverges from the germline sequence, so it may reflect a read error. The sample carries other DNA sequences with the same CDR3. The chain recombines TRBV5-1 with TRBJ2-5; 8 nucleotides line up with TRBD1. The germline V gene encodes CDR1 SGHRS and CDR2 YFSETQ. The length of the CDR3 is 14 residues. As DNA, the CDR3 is TGCGCCAGCAGCCTGCAGGGGGCCCAAGAGACCCAATACTTC. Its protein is CASSLQGAQETQYF.

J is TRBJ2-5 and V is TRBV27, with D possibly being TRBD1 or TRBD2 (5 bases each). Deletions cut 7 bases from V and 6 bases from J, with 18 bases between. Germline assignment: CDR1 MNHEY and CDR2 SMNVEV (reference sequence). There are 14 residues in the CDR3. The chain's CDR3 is CASTSGTGMQTQYF. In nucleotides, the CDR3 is TGTGCCAGCACCTCTGGGACGGGAATGCAGACCCAGTACTTC.

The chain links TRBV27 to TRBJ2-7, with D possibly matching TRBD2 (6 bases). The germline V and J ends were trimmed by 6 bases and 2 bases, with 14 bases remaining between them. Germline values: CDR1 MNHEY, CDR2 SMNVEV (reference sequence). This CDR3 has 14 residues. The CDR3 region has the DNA TGTGCCAGCAGGGGGACTTTCCGGCCCTACGAGCAGTACTTC. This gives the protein CASRGTFRPYEQYF.

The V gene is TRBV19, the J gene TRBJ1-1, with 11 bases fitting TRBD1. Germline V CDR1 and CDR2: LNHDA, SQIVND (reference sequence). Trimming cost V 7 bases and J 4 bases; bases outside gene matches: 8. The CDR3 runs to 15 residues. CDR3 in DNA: TGTGCCAGTAAGCCCCGGGACAGGGGGGGCACTGAAGCTTTCTTT. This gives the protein CASKPRDRGGTEAFF.

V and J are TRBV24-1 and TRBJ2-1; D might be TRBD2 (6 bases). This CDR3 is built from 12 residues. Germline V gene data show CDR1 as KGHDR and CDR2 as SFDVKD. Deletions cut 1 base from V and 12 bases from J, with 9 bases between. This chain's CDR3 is CATSDFSGRQFF. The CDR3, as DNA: TGTGCCACCAGTGATTTCTCCGGGAGGCAGTTCTTC.

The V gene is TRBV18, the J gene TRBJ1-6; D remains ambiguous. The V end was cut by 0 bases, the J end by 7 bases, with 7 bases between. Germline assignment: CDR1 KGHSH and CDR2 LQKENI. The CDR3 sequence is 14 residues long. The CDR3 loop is CASSPPIGNSPLHF. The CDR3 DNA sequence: TGTGCCAGCTCACCACCGATTGGAAATTCACCCCTCCACTTT.

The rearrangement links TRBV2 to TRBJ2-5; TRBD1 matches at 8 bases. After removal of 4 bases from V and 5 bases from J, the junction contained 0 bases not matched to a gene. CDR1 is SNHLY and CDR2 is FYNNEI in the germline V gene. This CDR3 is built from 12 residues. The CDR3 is CASSGQGETQYF. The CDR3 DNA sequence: TGTGCCAGCAGTGGACAGGGGGAGACCCAGTACTTC.

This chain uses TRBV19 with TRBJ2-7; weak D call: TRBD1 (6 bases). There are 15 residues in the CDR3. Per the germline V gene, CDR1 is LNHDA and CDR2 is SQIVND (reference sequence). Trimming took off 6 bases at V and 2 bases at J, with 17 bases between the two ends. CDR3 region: CASSLTGMGAYEQYF. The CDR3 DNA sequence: TGTGCCAGTAGCCTAACAGGGATGGGGGCCTACGAGCAGTACTTC. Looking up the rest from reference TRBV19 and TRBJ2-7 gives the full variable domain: DGGITQSPKYLFRKEGQNVTLSCEQNLNHDAMYWYRQDPGQGLRLIYYSQIVNDFQKGDIAEGYSVSREKKESFPLTVTSAQKNPTAFYLCASSLTGMGAYEQYFGPGTRLTVT.

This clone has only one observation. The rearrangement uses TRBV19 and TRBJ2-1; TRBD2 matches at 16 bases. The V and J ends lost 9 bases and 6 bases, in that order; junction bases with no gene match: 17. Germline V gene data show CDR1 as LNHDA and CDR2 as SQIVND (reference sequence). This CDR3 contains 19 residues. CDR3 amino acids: CASTLWGLAGGSIRNEQFF. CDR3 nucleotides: TGTGCCAGCACACTTTGGGGACTAGCGGGAGGGTCGATCCGCAATGAGCAGTTCTTC.